These T cell receptor beta chains were read from a single sample in a study of T cell changes during pregnancy in multiple sclerosis. Method: immunoSEQ multiplex PCR; TCRdb's copy keeps in-frame clones and lacks some. The sample consists of roughly 39,000 clones, around 94% of them appearing once. The input for sequencing was CD4+ T cells from peripheral blood mononuclear cells, taken before pregnancy. These receptors came from a female donor with multiple sclerosis, enrolled in a pregnancy study. Each CDR3 is given with its conserved first and last residue. Each record gives: clone size, D gene, V gene, J gene, CDR3 DNA, CDR3 protein. The D gene is left open where the match is weak. Clone size is stated in some rows and not others, as once, few, many or a class when expanded.

.	.	TRBV4-2	TRBJ2-2	TGTGCCAGCAGCCAAGATTTGGTAGCGGTCACCGGGGAGCTGTTTTTT	CASSQDLVAVTGELFF
.	.	TRBV9	TRBJ2-7	TGTGCCAGCAGCGTAGCTATATGGTCTGAGCAGTACTTC	CASSVAIWSEQYF
.	TRBD2	TRBV10-3	TRBJ2-1	TGTGCCATCAGTGAGGCTAAAGCGGGAGGGCAGTTCTTC	CAISEAKAGGQFF
.	.	TRBV25-1	TRBJ1-2	TGTGCCAGCAGTGAGGTCGGGACTTACTATGGCTACACCTTC	CASSEVGTYYGYTF
few	TRBD1	TRBV19	TRBJ1-5	TGTGCCAGTAAGGGGACAGGGACTAGCAATCAGCCCCAGCATTTT	CASKGTGTSNQPQHF
.	.	TRBV27	TRBJ1-6	TGTGCCAGTTCCAGGCTTAATTCACCCCTCCACTTT	CASSRLNSPLHF
once	TRBD1	TRBV5-1	TRBJ2-7	TGCGCCAGCAGCTTTGGGACAGGGGGCTACGAGCAGTACTTC	CASSFGTGGYEQYF
.	TRBD2	TRBV7-2	TRBJ2-1	TGTGCCAGCAGCGAACTAGCGGGAGGAGGTGATGAGCAGTTCTTC	CASSELAGGGDEQFF
.	TRBD2	TRBV27	TRBJ2-7	TGTGCCAGCAGTCAGTCTCCTAGCGGACACTACGAGCAGTACTTC	CASSQSPSGHYEQYF
once	TRBD1	TRBV28	TRBJ2-7	TGTGCCAGCAGTTTGCACATAGCTTATGGGGACAGGGGGTACGAGCAGTACTTC	CASSLHIAYGDRGYEQYF
.	.	TRBV5-1	TRBJ2-7	TGCGCCAGCAGCTTGGGGGTCAATTTAGCCTCCTCCTACGAGCAGTACTTC	CASSLGVNLASSYEQYF
.	.	TRBV11-3	TRBJ2-1	TGTGCCAGCAGCTTAGCTGGGCTCCCCTCCGATGAGCAGTTCTTC	CASSLAGLPSDEQFF
.	TRBD1	TRBV28	TRBJ2-7	TGTGCCAGCAGCCTCCCCCCCTACAGGGGTGCTTACGAGCAGTACTTC	CASSLPPYRGAYEQYF
.	TRBD1	TRBV18	TRBJ2-7	TGTGCCAGCTCACCCGCAGGGGGCTACGAGCAGTACTTC	CASSPAGGYEQYF
.	.	TRBV5-6	TRBJ2-5	TGTGCCAGCAGCTGGTGGCTCAAGGAGACCCAGTACTTC	CASSWWLKETQYF
.	.	TRBV7-9	TRBJ2-1	TGTGCCAGCAGCTTAAGTTGGCAGGGCCACAATGAGCAGTTCTTC	CASSLSWQGHNEQFF
.	TRBD2	TRBV5-6	TRBJ2-7	TGTGCCAGCAGCGTCACCAGGGGGACTAGCGGTATCTACGAGCAGTACTTC	CASSVTRGTSGIYEQYF
.	TRBD2	TRBV14	TRBJ2-1	TGTGCCAGCAGCCAAGAAAGACTAGCCCTCTACAATGAGCAGTTCTTC	CASSQERLALYNEQFF
once	TRBD1	TRBV10-3	TRBJ1-3	TGTGCCATCAATAACAGGGGGTGGTCTGGAAACACCATATATTTT	CAINNRGWSGNTIYF
.	.	TRBV7-9	TRBJ2-7	TGTGCCAGCAGCCGCAGGGATACCTACGAGCAGTACTTC	CASSRRDTYEQYF
.	TRBD1	TRBV19	TRBJ2-2	TGTGCCAGTACCCAGGACAGGGTAAACACCGGGGAGCTGTTTTTT	CASTQDRVNTGELFF
.	.	TRBV6-6	TRBJ2-3	TGTGCCAGCAGCCCCTTCGGAGATACGCAGTATTTT	CASSPFGDTQYF